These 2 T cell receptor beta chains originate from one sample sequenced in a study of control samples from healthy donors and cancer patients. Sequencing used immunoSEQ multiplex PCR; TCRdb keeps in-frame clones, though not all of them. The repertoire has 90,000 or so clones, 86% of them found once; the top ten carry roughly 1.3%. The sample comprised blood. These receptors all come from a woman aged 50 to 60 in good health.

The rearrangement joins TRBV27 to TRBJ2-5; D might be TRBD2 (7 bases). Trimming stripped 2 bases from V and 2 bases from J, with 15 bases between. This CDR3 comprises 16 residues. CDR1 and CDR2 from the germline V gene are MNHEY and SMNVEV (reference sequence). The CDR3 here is CASSLGRDNLQETQYF. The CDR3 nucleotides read TGTGCCAGCAGTTTAGGGAGGGACAACTTACAAGAGACCCAGTACTTC.

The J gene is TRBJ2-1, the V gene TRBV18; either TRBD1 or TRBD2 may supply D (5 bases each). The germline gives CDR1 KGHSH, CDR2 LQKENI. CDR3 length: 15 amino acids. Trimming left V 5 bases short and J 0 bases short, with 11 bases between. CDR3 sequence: CASSGGVSSYNEQFF. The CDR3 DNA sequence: TGTGCCAGCTCAGGGGGAGTTAGCTCCTACAATGAGCAGTTCTTC.